Shown below are 11 T cell receptor beta chains from a single sample sequenced in a study of shared clonotypes between healthy human individuals. Using immunoSEQ multiplex PCR, the repertoire was profiled, and TCRdb retains in-frame clones only, with some absent. The sample includes roughly 1,000,000 clones, around 82% of them seen just once. The sequenced material came from memory CD4+ T cells from PBMCs. This sample's subset: CD45RA-negative fraction. Source of these receptors: a man between 18 and 35 years old in good health. Some clones in this sample may be carry-over from other donors' samples.

The chain combines TRBV28 with TRBJ2-6; maybe TRBD2 (5 bases). The CDR3 totals 16 residues. The V gene's germline CDR1 is MDHEN and CDR2 SYDVKM. V was pared by 5 bases and J by 0 bases, with 11 bases between. The DNA of the CDR3 is TGTGCCAGCAGTCGTCCGGGGTACTCTGGGGCCAACGTCCTGACTTTC. It encodes CASSRPGYSGANVLTF.

The chain employs TRBV15 and TRBJ2-4; D is perhaps TRBD2 (5 bases). Looked up from germline, CDR1 is LNHNV and CDR2 is YYDKDF (reference sequence). Trimming cost V 5 bases and J 3 bases, with 11 bases left between them. The CDR3 spans 14 residues. CDR3: CATSRTGNKNIQYF. The CDR3, as DNA: TGTGCCACCAGCCGTACCGGGAACAAAAACATTCAGTACTTC.

V is TRBV29-1 and J is TRBJ2-7; D call uncertain. The CDR3 contains 12 residues. The V end lost 4 bases, the J end lost 0 bases, and 7 bases lay between the germline ends. The germline V gene has CDR1 SQVTM and CDR2 ANQGSEA. CDR3 amino acids: CSVARDSYEQYF. CDR3 DNA sequence: TGCAGCGTTGCTAGAGACTCCTACGAGCAGTACTTC.

On this clone: The same CDR3 arises from other DNA sequences in this sample as well. This chain connects TRBV7-2 to TRBJ2-7; D gene uncertain. Trimming took 5 bases from V and 3 from J, leaving 17 bases between them. The CDR3 is made up of 15 amino acids. CDR1 SGHTA and CDR2 FQGNSA come from the germline V gene. CDR3 loop: CASSKASLSGYEQYF. CDR3 bases: TGTGCCAGCAGCAAAGCATCGTTATCCGGCTACGAGCAGTACTTC.

The V and J genes are TRBV6-5 and TRBJ1-3, with TRBD1 matching 8 bases. CDR1 is MNHEY and CDR2 is SVGAGI in the germline V gene. The CDR3 is 13 residues long. V lost 5 bases, J lost 9 bases, and 6 bases stayed unmatched. The CDR3 DNA sequence: TGTGCCAGCAGTAACGACAGGGGAGGCACCATATATTTT. This encodes CASSNDRGGTIYF.

The CDR3 DNA reads as TGTGCCAGCAGTGAAACTAGCGCTAACACAGATACGCAGTATTTT. This codes for CASSETSANTDTQYF. The chain employs TRBV2 and TRBJ2-3; TRBD2 matches 7 bases. The germline gives CDR1 SNHLY, CDR2 FYNNEI. With V trimmed by 2 bases and J by 2 bases, 4 bases remained unmatched. The CDR3 spans 15 residues. The full variable domain, with the rest looked up from reference TRBV2 and TRBJ2-3, is EPEVTQTPSHQVTQMGQEVILRCVPISNHLYFYWYRQILGQKVEFLVSFYNNEISEKSEIFDDQFSVERPDGSNFTLKIRSTKLEDSAMYFCASSETSANTDTQYFGPGTRLTVL.

The chain uses TRBV4-2 and TRBJ2-1, with TRBD2 identical over 9 bases. Germline CDR1 reads LGHNA; CDR2 reads YNFKEQ. The V gene end was trimmed by 4 bases and the J gene end by 7 bases; junction bases not matched to a gene: 14. This CDR3 region has 17 residues. In DNA form, the CDR3 reads TGTGCCAGCAGCCGACAAAATAGCGGGGGCCTCGCGAATGAGCAGTTCTTC. Translation gives CASSRQNSGGLANEQFF.

The rearrangement joins TRBV14 to TRBJ2-3, with unresolved D. This CDR3 region has 14 residues. Trimming left V 4 bases short and J 4 bases short, with 12 bases between. Germline lookup yields CDR1 SGHDN and CDR2 FVKESK. CDR3 sequence reads: CASSPRGDADTQYF. The CDR3 bases are TGTGCCAGCAGCCCCCGTGGCGACGCAGATACGCAGTATTTT.

V and J are TRBV27 and TRBJ2-7, with D tentatively TRBD1 (8 bases). Germline CDR1 reads MNHEY; CDR2 reads SMNVEV (reference sequence). The V end was cut by 4 bases, the J end by 5 bases, with 18 bases between. The CDR3 loop spans 15 amino acids. CDR3: CASSSYRGGYHEQYF. The CDR3 bases are TGTGCCAGCAGTTCATACAGGGGGGGTTACCACGAGCAGTACTTC.

About this clone itself: This specimen includes other DNA sequences encoding the same CDR3. The rearrangement uses TRBV5-1 and TRBJ2-3, with 10 bases identical to TRBD2. The CDR3 has 15 residues. Unmatched junction bases numbered 6, after V lost 4 bases and J lost 4 bases. CDR1 and CDR2 from the germline V gene are SGHRS and YFSETQ. The DNA for the CDR3 is TGCGCCAGCAGCAGACTAGCGGGCGGCGCAGATACGCAGTATTTT. As protein: CASSRLAGGADTQYF. The full variable domain, completed using reference TRBV5-1 and TRBJ2-3, is KAGVTQTPRYLIKTRGQQVTLSCSPISGHRSVSWYQQTPGQGLQFLFEYFSETQRNKGNFPGRFSGRQFSNSRSEMNVSTLELGDSALYLCASSRLAGGADTQYFGPGTRLTVL.

V and J are TRBV18 and TRBJ1-5; 9 bases match TRBD1. Per germline, CDR1 KGHSH and CDR2 LQKENI. The length of the CDR3 is 19 residues. V gave up 1 base and J gave up 4 bases; unmatched junction bases: 14. The CDR3 loop is CASSPLSVIGTGWNQPQHF. The CDR3 region has the DNA TGTGCCAGCTCACCACTCTCCGTTATCGGGACAGGGTGGAATCAGCCCCAGCATTTT.